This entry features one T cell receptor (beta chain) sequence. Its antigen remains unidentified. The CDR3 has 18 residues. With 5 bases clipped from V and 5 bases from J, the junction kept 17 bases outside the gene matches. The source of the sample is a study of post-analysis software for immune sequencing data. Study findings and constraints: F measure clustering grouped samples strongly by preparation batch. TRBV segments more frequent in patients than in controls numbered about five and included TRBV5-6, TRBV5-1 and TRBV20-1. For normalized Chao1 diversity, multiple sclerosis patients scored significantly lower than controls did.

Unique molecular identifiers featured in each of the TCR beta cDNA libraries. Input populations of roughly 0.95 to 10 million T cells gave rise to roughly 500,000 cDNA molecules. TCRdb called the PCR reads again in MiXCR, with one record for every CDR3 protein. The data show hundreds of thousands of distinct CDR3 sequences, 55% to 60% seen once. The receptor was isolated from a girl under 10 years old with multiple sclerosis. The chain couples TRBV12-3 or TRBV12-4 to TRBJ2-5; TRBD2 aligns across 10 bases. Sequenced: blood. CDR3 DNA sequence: TGTGCCAGCAGTCCATCCTTCGGGGGACTAGCGCCTCGGGAGACCCAGTACTTC. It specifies CASSPSFGGLAPRETQYF.